The text below deals with one TCR beta chain. The antigen remains unidentified. The data originate from a study of cytomegalovirus exposure and HLA in healthy donors. Study outcomes and limitations: Specificity for CMV antigens was confirmed in vitro for three of the CMV-associated chains.

The PCR had 60 Vbeta and 13 Jbeta primers. The repertoire was sequenced with immunoSEQ multiplex PCR; TCRdb's copy has only in-frame clones and lacks some. The sample gives over 150,000 clones, under 90% of which show up once; around 7.3% is in the top ten. Trimming took 5 bases from V and 0 from J, leaving 17 bases between them. Germline V gives CDR1 SGHRS, CDR2 YFSETQ. There are 17 residues in the CDR3. All the people who gave samples were healthy bone marrow donors. This clonotype originated in a man aged 25 to 40 in good health and CMV-seropositive. V gene TRBV5-1 combines with J gene TRBJ2-2; D call uncertain. The sample taken for sequencing was PBMCs. The CDR3 loop reads CASREVFIIANTGELFF. As DNA, the CDR3 is TGCGCCAGCAGAGAGGTCTTTATCATCGCGAACACCGGGGAGCTGTTTTTT.